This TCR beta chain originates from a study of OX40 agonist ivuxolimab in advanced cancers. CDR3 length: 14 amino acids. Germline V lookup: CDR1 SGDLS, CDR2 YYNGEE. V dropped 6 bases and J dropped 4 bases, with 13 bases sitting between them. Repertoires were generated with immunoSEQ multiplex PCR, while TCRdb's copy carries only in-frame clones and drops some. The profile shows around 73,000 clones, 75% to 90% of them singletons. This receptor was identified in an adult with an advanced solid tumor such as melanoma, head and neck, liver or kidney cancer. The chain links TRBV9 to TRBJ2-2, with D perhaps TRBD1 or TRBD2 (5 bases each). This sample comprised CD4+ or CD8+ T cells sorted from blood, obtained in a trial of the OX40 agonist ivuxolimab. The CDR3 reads CASTRGSRTGELFF. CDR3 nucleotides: TGTGCCAGCACCCGGGGCAGTCGCACCGGGGAGCTGTTTTTT. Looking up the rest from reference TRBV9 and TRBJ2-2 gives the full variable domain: DSGVTQTPKHLITATGQRVTLRCSPRSGDLSVYWYQQSLDQGLQFLIQYYNGEERAKGNILERFSAQQFPDLHSELNLSSLELGDSALYFCASTRGSRTGELFFGEGSRLTVL.